The table lists the clone carrying this T cell receptor (beta chain) with a count of one. These data belong to a study of blood T cell repertoires in COVID-19. Germline loops: CDR1 MDHEN, CDR2 SYDVKM. Trimming pared 3 bases from V and 8 bases from J, leaving 16 bases between. The CDR3 length is 14 residues. The protocol was immunoSEQ multiplex PCR, while the TCRdb copy is restricted to in-frame clones and leaves out a portion. The data hold nearly 250,000 clones, with 86% observed a single time. This TCR was recovered from a woman between 55 and 75 years old who had recovered from COVID-19. Sequences were obtained from peripheral blood. V is TRBV28 and J is TRBJ1-2; tentative D call: TRBD1 (5 bases). In DNA form, the CDR3 reads TGTGCCAGCAGTTTCGCCAGGGTGGTAAGCGGCTACACCTTC. The encoded protein is CASSFARVVSGYTF.